The 16 T cell receptor beta chains presented below share a single source sample, sequenced in a study of sequential checkpoint blockade in melanoma. The method was immunoSEQ multiplex PCR; TCRdb's version includes in-frame clones alone and lacks a portion of them. The sample holds 12,000 or so clones; about 86% are singletons and the top ten take around half. Treatment denoted: randomized to nivolumab then ipilimumab (arm A) or the reverse (arm B). The sequences come from CD8+ T cells sorted from blood (inferred from file names), collected from a patient given nivolumab and ipilimumab in sequence. These receptor sequences come from a human donor with melanoma.

The rearrangement uses TRBV5-8 and TRBJ1-1; 8 nucleotides line up with TRBD1. The germline gives CDR1 SGHTS, CDR2 YDEGEE. Trimming at V came to 3 bases and at J to 6 bases, leaving 7 bases not matched to a gene. This CDR3 has 14 amino acids. The CDR3 region is CASSYDRGVAEAFF. Written as DNA, the CDR3 is TGTGCCAGCAGCTACGACAGGGGCGTCGCTGAAGCTTTCTTT. Supplemented by reference TRBV5-8 and TRBJ1-1, the full variable domain reads EAGVTQSPTHLIKTRGQQATLRCSPISGHTSVYWYQQALGLGLQFLLWYDEGEERNRGNFPPRFSGRQFPNYSSELNVNALELEDSALYLCASSYDRGVAEAFFGQGTRLTVV.

This clone was seen only once. The V call is TRBV7-2, the J call TRBJ1-6, with D possibly matching TRBD1 (5 bases). CDR1 and CDR2 from the germline V gene are SGHTA and FQGNSA. V gave up 3 bases and J gave up 3 bases, with 15 bases separating them. CDR3 length: 17 amino acids. The CDR3 reads CASSLGGPRVYNSPLHF. As DNA, the CDR3 is TGTGCCAGCAGCTTGGGGGGACCCAGGGTCTATAATTCACCCCTCCACTTT.

The V call is TRBV19, the J call TRBJ2-7; TRBD2 aligns across 10 bases. The CDR3 covers 17 residues. CDR1 and CDR2 from the germline V gene are LNHDA and SQIVND (reference sequence). The J segment lost 0 bases and the V segment lost 5 bases, leaving 10 bases of the junction unmatched. The CDR3 bases are TGTGCCAGTAGTTTGCTTAGCGGGGGGACCGGCTCCTACGAGCAGTACTTC. Its translation: CASSLLSGGTGSYEQYF.

The rearrangement links TRBV5-8 to TRBJ1-2, with D perhaps TRBD1 (6 bases). The CDR3 totals 17 residues. The germline V gene encodes CDR1 SGHTS and CDR2 YDEGEE. The V gene lost 0 bases and the J gene lost 3 bases, with 18 bases spanning the gap. The CDR3, as DNA: TGTGCCAGCAGCTTGGCCGGGAGACGGGGGGCTGACTATGGCTACACCTTC. This encodes CASSLAGRRGADYGYTF.

The rearrangement links TRBV5-8 to TRBJ1-2, with D uncertain. Trimming left V 4 bases short and J 7 bases short, with 23 bases between. CDR1 SGHTS and CDR2 YDEGEE come from the germline V gene. This CDR3 is 16 amino acids long. The CDR3 DNA follows: TGTGCCAGCAGCCAAGAGGGTGGCTCACCGTTGAGTGGCTACACCTTC. Translated: CASSQEGGSPLSGYTF.

The chain joins TRBV9 to TRBJ2-7; D not certain. CDR3 size: 14 residues. V was trimmed by 0 bases and J by 6 bases, leaving 13 bases between them. The germline gives CDR1 SGDLS, CDR2 YYNGEE. The CDR3 loop reads CASSVEPGSREQYF. The CDR3, as DNA: TGTGCCAGCAGCGTAGAGCCAGGTTCGCGCGAGCAGTACTTC.

V and J are TRBV5-1 and TRBJ2-7; D remains unclear. Germline V gives CDR1 SGHRS, CDR2 YFSETQ. The CDR3 totals 16 residues. V was trimmed by 0 bases and J by 2 bases, leaving 15 bases between them. The chain's CDR3 is CASSLEDPMRAYEQYF. The CDR3, as DNA: TGCGCCAGCAGCTTGGAAGATCCTATGAGAGCCTACGAGCAGTACTTC.

The rearrangement joins TRBV6-1 to TRBJ2-1; weak D call: TRBD1 (5 bases). The CDR3 is 15 amino acids. From germline, CDR1 is MNHNS and CDR2 SASEGT. V was cut by 1 base and J by 2 bases, with 9 bases left in between. The CDR3: CASSEEGFAYNEQFF. The CDR3 DNA reads as TGTGCCAGCAGTGAAGAGGGGTTTGCCTACAATGAGCAGTTCTTC.

This chain uses TRBV4-3 with TRBJ2-1, with TRBD2 identical over 7 bases. With 3 bases clipped from V and 2 bases from J, the junction kept 7 bases outside the gene matches. Germline values: CDR1 LGHNA, CDR2 YSLEER. CDR3 size: 16 residues. Here the CDR3 reads CASSQYTSVPYNEQFF. In nucleotides, the CDR3 is TGCGCCAGCAGCCAGTACACTAGCGTCCCCTACAATGAGCAGTTCTTC.

This rearrangement joins TRBV5-8 to TRBJ2-7; D is unclear. The germline CDR1 and CDR2 sequences are SGHTS and YDEGEE. The CDR3 is 15 amino acids. The V end lost 0 bases, the J end lost 0 bases, and 10 bases lay between the germline ends. The CDR3 DNA sequence: TGTGCCAGCAGCTTGGAGCCAGGAACCTCCTACGAGCAGTACTTC. This sequence encodes CASSLEPGTSYEQYF.

The rearrangement joins TRBV28 to TRBJ1-1, with D unclear. Trimming took 0 bases from V and 0 from J, leaving 11 bases between them. The CDR3 covers 16 residues. Germline loops: CDR1 MDHEN, CDR2 SYDVKM. In DNA, the CDR3 is TGTGCCAGCAGTTTATGGTCCCCCGGGATGAACACTGAAGCTTTCTTT. Encoded protein: CASSLWSPGMNTEAFF.

This clone was seen only a few times. The chain employs TRBV19 and TRBJ1-5, with a tentative D call TRBD1 (5 bases). The CDR3 is 13 amino acids. Trimming removed 3 bases at V and 4 bases at J, with 7 bases between. Germline V gives CDR1 LNHDA, CDR2 SQIVND (reference sequence). Here the CDR3 reads CASSIRANQPQHF. The CDR3 bases are TGTGCCAGTAGTATCAGGGCGAATCAGCCCCAGCATTTT.

The chain has TRBV4-1 and TRBJ2-1; D remains unclear. This CDR3 has 15 amino acids. V was pared by 0 bases and J by 4 bases, with 10 bases between. Germline V gene lookup returns CDR1 MGHRA and CDR2 YSYEKL. DNA for the CDR3: TGCGCCAGCAGCCAAGATCTTCCAGGATACAATGAGCAGTTCTTC. This codes for CASSQDLPGYNEQFF.

This clone was seen a handful of times. This rearrangement joins TRBV10-3 to TRBJ2-2; the match to TRBD1 covers 8 bases. Germline loops: CDR1 ENHRY, CDR2 SYGVKD. The V segment lost 6 bases and the J segment 6 bases; nucleotides outside the gene matches: 6. The CDR3 totals 14 residues. The CDR3 is CAISGQGLAGELFF. CDR3 bases: TGTGCCATCAGCGGACAGGGCTTGGCCGGGGAGCTGTTTTTT.

This chain joins TRBV7-9 and TRBJ2-2; 9 nucleotides match TRBD1. CDR3 size: 16 residues. The germline CDR1 and CDR2 sequences are SEHNR and FQNEAQ (reference sequence). V lost 5 bases to trimming and J lost 5 bases; unmatched junction nucleotides: 9. This CDR3 reads CASSALGGQGTGELFF. CDR3 DNA sequence: TGTGCCAGCAGCGCCTTAGGGGGACAGGGAACCGGGGAGCTGTTTTTT.

The chain combines TRBV6-5 with TRBJ2-3, with 7 bases lining up with TRBD2. The J segment lost 8 bases and the V segment lost 6 bases, leaving 8 bases of the junction unmatched. The CDR3 is 13 amino acids. CDR1 is MNHEY, CDR2 SVGAGI, per germline. The CDR3 is CASSPTSDATQYF. The CDR3 coding sequence is TGTGCCAGCAGCCCTACTAGCGATGCTACGCAGTATTTT.